The T cell receptor (beta chain) described here comes from a study of shared clonotypes between healthy human individuals. At the level of the study: CD4 naive cells filled three plates per donor, CD4 memory three, CD8 naive two and CD8 memory one.

Assay runs were performed at deep level. Sequencing was performed with immunoSEQ multiplex PCR; in TCRdb, only in-frame clones are kept and a portion is missing. The profile shows 2 million to 2.5 million clones, approximately 96% of them singletons. The germline gives CDR1 SNHLY, CDR2 FYNNEI. This CDR3 has 13 residues. V was pared by 7 bases and J by 7 bases, with 11 bases between. Source material: naive CD4+ T cells sorted from blood. Subset of the sample: CD45RA+ positively selected. The chain combines TRBV2 with TRBJ1-6, with no clear D. This sequence originates from a man in his late teens or twenties in good health. CDR3 in DNA: TGTGCCAGCACGGGCAGCCTCAATTCACCCCTCCACTTT. Translated: CASTGSLNSPLHF.